A single sample is the source of the 28 T cell receptor beta chains below, sequenced in a study of vaccination and CD4 T cells after COVID-19. Treatment indicated: roughly 10-day PBMC culture with coronavirus spike peptide pools or control peptides (ViraFEST assay). No antigen has been assigned to these receptors. Sequencing of cultured CD4+ T cell DNA used the Oncomine TCR Beta short-read assay. Via MiXCR, TCRdb re-called the PCR reads, giving one row per CDR3 protein. The data contain around 15,000 distinct CDR3 sequences, roughly 54% of them seen just once; the ten biggest clones take up less than 15%. Input material: CD4+ T cells from blood, cultured in vitro. The receptors were gathered from a human donor who had recovered from COVID-19.

This CDR3 is CASSLGSGGNSPLHF. The CDR3 nucleotides read TGTGCCAGCAGCTTAGGCAGTGGGGGTAATTCACCCCTCCACTTT. The gene calls are TRBV7-2 and TRBJ1-6, with a tentative D call TRBD1 (5 bases). The V end was cut by 1 base, the J end by 6 bases, with 10 bases between. CDR1 is SGHTA and CDR2 is FQGNSA in the germline V gene. The CDR3 spans 15 residues.

This clonotype was seen only a few times. The DNA for the CDR3 is TGTGCCAGCAGGGATAGGTGGGACAGGGCCTCCCCTGGCTACACCTTC. It encodes CASRDRWDRASPGYTF. The J gene is TRBJ1-2, the V gene TRBV12-3 or TRBV12-4; the match to TRBD1 covers 9 bases. The CDR3 loop spans 16 amino acids. V was clipped by 6 bases and J by 7 bases; unmatched bases: 15.

The V call is TRBV11-2, the J call TRBJ1-1, with TRBD1 as a possible D gene (5 bases). This CDR3 spans 13 amino acids. Trimming removed 0 bases at V and 11 bases at J, with 13 bases between. In germline, CDR1 is SGHAT, CDR2 FQNNGV. CDR3 region: CASSLEKGIGAFF. CDR3 nucleotides: TGTGCCAGCAGCTTAGAGAAGGGGATAGGTGCTTTCTTT.

The CDR3, as DNA: TGTGCCAGCAGCTTAGCCGGTCCCGGTGACTCCTACAATGAGCAGTTCTTC. It is translated as CASSLAGPGDSYNEQFF. The chain uses TRBV7-8 and TRBJ2-1, with D hard to call. CDR1 is SGHVS and CDR2 is FQNEAQ in the germline V gene. With 0 bases removed from V and 0 bases from J, the gap between germline ends came to 12 bases. The CDR3 totals 17 residues.

This chain links TRBV28 with TRBJ2-2; 7 bases line up with TRBD2. This CDR3 comprises 15 residues. Germline CDR1 reads MDHEN; CDR2 reads SYDVKM. V lost 3 bases to trimming and J lost 6 bases; unmatched junction nucleotides: 7. The CDR3 sequence: CASSLGGTMPGELFF. Here the CDR3 DNA reads TGTGCCAGCAGTTTGGGGGGGACCATGCCCGGGGAGCTGTTTTTT.

The genes are TRBV30 and TRBJ1-5, with TRBD1 matching 9 bases. The J segment lost 7 bases and the V segment lost 3 bases, leaving 4 bases of the junction unmatched. CDR1 is GTSNPN and CDR2 is SVGIG in the germline V gene (reference sequence). The CDR3 loop spans 13 amino acids. In DNA form, the CDR3 reads TGTGCCTGGAGGGCGGACAGGGGACAGCCCCAGCATTTT. This translates into CAWRADRGQPQHF.

The CDR3 loop reads CSARATGTGLVVDGYTF. The CDR3 DNA reads as TGCAGTGCTAGAGCGACCGGGACAGGGTTGGTTGTGGATGGCTACACCTTC. This sequence joins TRBV20-1 and TRBJ1-2, with 9 bases identical to TRBD1. The CDR3 extends over 17 amino acids. Germline V gene lookup returns CDR1 DFQATT and CDR2 SNEGSKA (reference sequence). With 1 base clipped from V and 6 bases from J, the junction kept 15 bases outside the gene matches.

The CDR3: CSAPLTTSGNTGELFF. In nucleotides, the CDR3 is TGCAGTGCTCCTCTCACGACTAGCGGGAACACCGGGGAGCTGTTTTTT. This chain links TRBV20-1 with TRBJ2-2, with 9 positions matching TRBD2. Germline V CDR1 and CDR2: DFQATT, SNEGSKA (reference sequence). V gave up 5 bases and J gave up 1 base; unmatched junction bases: 8. This CDR3 comprises 16 residues.

V and J are TRBV2 and TRBJ2-5, with a tentative D call TRBD2 (6 bases). V lost 4 bases and J 4 bases, leaving 13 bases between the germline ends. Germline V CDR1 and CDR2: SNHLY, FYNNEI. The CDR3 runs to 14 residues. CDR3 bases: TGTGCCAGCAGTGCTGGGGGAGGTCGAGAGACCCAGTACTTC. Residues: CASSAGGGRETQYF.

The chain is built from TRBV19 and TRBJ1-5; D uncertain. The CDR3 extends over 17 amino acids. Looked up from germline, CDR1 is LNHDA and CDR2 is SQIVND (reference sequence). V was pared by 3 bases and J by 7 bases, with 22 bases between. The CDR3: CASSMPGAPTVGQPQHF. The DNA for the CDR3 is TGTGCCAGTAGTATGCCGGGAGCCCCAACGGTGGGCCAGCCCCAGCATTTT.

V and J are TRBV18 and TRBJ2-2, with 10 bases aligning to TRBD1. Germline CDR1 KGHSH, CDR2 LQKENI. The J segment lost 3 bases and the V segment lost 3 bases, leaving 1 base of the junction unmatched. This CDR3 region has 15 residues. The CDR3 here is CASSPTGGDTGELFF. The CDR3 DNA follows: TGTGCCAGCTCACCGACAGGGGGCGACACCGGGGAGCTGTTTTTT.

V gene TRBV20-1 combines with J gene TRBJ2-1; 9 bases map to TRBD2. With 6 bases clipped from V and 5 bases from J, the junction kept 11 bases outside the gene matches. This CDR3 has 15 amino acids. Germline lookup yields CDR1 DFQATT and CDR2 SNEGSKA (reference sequence). CDR3 region: CSAIPPSGEHNEQFF. The DNA for the CDR3 is TGCAGTGCCATTCCCCCTAGCGGGGAACACAATGAGCAGTTCTTC.

The chain has TRBV28 and TRBJ2-5; TRBD1 matches at 9 bases. The CDR3 spans 14 residues. Germline CDR1 and CDR2: MDHEN and SYDVKM. V shed 6 bases and J 5 bases; nucleotides not matched to a gene: 7. DNA for the CDR3: TGTGCCAGCAGCCCCCAGACAGGGGGTGAGACCCAGTACTTC. This sequence encodes CASSPQTGGETQYF.

This clonotype was observed a few times. J is TRBJ1-3 and V is TRBV7-9; no reliable D call. This CDR3 region has 19 residues. V was clipped by 1 base and J by 1 base, with 20 bases between them. Germline V gene data show CDR1 as SEHNR and CDR2 as FQNEAQ (reference sequence). Written as DNA, the CDR3 is TGTGCCAGCAGCTTAGACTTCGGGCGAGGAGCGAGGTCTGGAAACACCATATATTTT. Translation gives CASSLDFGRGARSGNTIYF. Supplemented by reference TRBV7-9 and TRBJ1-3, the full variable domain reads DTGVSQNPRHKITKRGQNVTFRCDPISEHNRLYWYRQTLGQGPEFLTYFQNEAQLEKSRLLSDRFSAERPKGSFSTLEIQRTEQGDSAMYLCASSLDFGRGARSGNTIYFGEGSWLTVV.

In its sample, this clonotype was seen a few times. The J gene is TRBJ1-1, the V gene TRBV11-2; D gene ambiguous. Germline V gene sequence: CDR1 SGHAT, CDR2 FQNNGV. The CDR3 contains 14 residues. V shed 1 base and J shed 1 base, with 7 bases lying between them. The CDR3 bases are TGTGCCAGCAGCTTAGTTGTAGGGAACACTGAAGCTTTCTTT. Encoded protein: CASSLVVGNTEAFF.

The CDR3 DNA reads TGCGACTCGGATGACAGTTCCTCTGGAAACACCATATATTTT. Translation gives CDSDDSSSGNTIYF. This chain connects TRBV23-1 to TRBJ1-3, with D possibly matching TRBD1 (5 bases). TRBV23-1 is filed as an ORF, its function uncertain. CDR3 size: 14 residues.

This chain uses TRBV7-2 with TRBJ2-7; TRBD1 agrees at 12 bases. This CDR3 is 16 amino acids long. The germline gives CDR1 SGHTA, CDR2 FQGNSA. Trimming took 5 bases from V and 0 from J; bases not matched to a gene: 5. This CDR3 is CASSEPGQGASYEQYF. CDR3 nucleotides: TGTGCCAGCAGCGAGCCGGGACAGGGGGCCTCCTACGAGCAGTACTTC.

This clonotype occurred a few times. This sequence joins TRBV2 and TRBJ1-5; D ambiguous. Trimming took 6 bases from V and 2 from J, leaving 14 bases between them. The CDR3 has 15 residues. The germline CDR1 and CDR2 sequences are SNHLY and FYNNEI. CDR3 amino acids: CASRRAGSGNQPQHF. CDR3 nucleotides: TGTGCCAGCAGGCGGGCCGGGAGTGGCAATCAGCCCCAGCATTTT.

V gene TRBV20-1 combines with J gene TRBJ2-7; no clear D. Germline V gives CDR1 DFQATT, CDR2 SNEGSKA (reference sequence). The CDR3 spans 14 residues. Trimming pared 1 base from V and 3 bases from J, leaving 13 bases between. CDR3 DNA: TGCAGTGCTAGAGTCCCGGTTCGCGGCTACGAGCAGTACTTC. It codes for CSARVPVRGYEQYF.

The rearrangement joins TRBV12-3 or TRBV12-4 to TRBJ1-6; no clear D. This CDR3 region has 14 residues. V lost 3 bases and J 7 bases, leaving 10 bases between the germline ends. As DNA, the CDR3 is TGTGCCAGCAGTTTTCAAGAGGGAAATTCACCCCTCCACTTT. Protein product: CASSFQEGNSPLHF.

This chain uses TRBV12-3 or TRBV12-4 with TRBJ1-6; D not resolved. The V end was cut by 3 bases, the J end by 8 bases, with 5 bases between. This CDR3 spans 12 amino acids. The DNA of the CDR3 is TGTGCCAGCAGTTTCGTCGATTCACCCCTCCACTTT. It is translated as CASSFVDSPLHF.

This chain connects TRBV14 to TRBJ1-6; D not resolved. CDR1 SGHDN and CDR2 FVKESK come from the germline V gene. The CDR3 extends over 14 amino acids. Trimming took 1 base from V and 7 from J, leaving 8 bases between them. The chain's CDR3 is CASSQGLSNSPLHF. Written as DNA, the CDR3 is TGTGCCAGCAGCCAAGGACTGTCGAATTCACCCCTCCACTTT.

This chain links TRBV18 with TRBJ1-2, with 10 positions matching TRBD1. This CDR3 region has 14 residues. Germline assignment: CDR1 KGHSH and CDR2 LQKENI. V dropped 5 bases and J dropped 8; count of bases not matched to a gene: 8. For the CDR3, the DNA is TGTGCCAGCTCAACGACAGGGGGCTCGGGGGGCTACACCTTC. Protein product: CASSTTGGSGGYTF. The full variable domain, in which reference TRBV18 and TRBJ1-2 provide the parts outside the CDR3, is NAGVMQNPRHLVRRRGQEARLRCSPMKGHSHVYWYRQLPEEGLKFMVYLQKENIIDESGMPKERFSAEFPKEGPSILRIQQVVRGDSAAYFCASSTTGGSGGYTFGSGTRLTVV.

This clonotype was found a few times. The CDR3, as DNA: TGTGCCAGCAGTGAAAGGTGGGGTCAATACAACTATGGCTACACCTTC. Amino acids: CASSERWGQYNYGYTF. The genes are TRBV6-1 and TRBJ1-2; D uncertain. With 2 bases removed from V and 2 bases from J, the gap between germline ends came to 15 bases. The V gene's germline CDR1 is MNHNS and CDR2 SASEGT. The CDR3 totals 16 residues.

This chain joins TRBV10-3 and TRBJ2-7; D unresolved. The CDR3 totals 11 residues. Germline V gene sequence: CDR1 ENHRY, CDR2 SYGVKD. V gave up 10 bases and J gave up 1 base, with 8 bases separating them. For the CDR3, the DNA is TGTGCCACCCAGGATTCCTACGAGCAGTACTTC. Amino acids: CATQDSYEQYF.

This clonotype showed up just once. This chain joins TRBV6-1 and TRBJ2-7; D is unclear. The CDR3 runs 15 residues. Per germline, CDR1 MNHNS and CDR2 SASEGT. V was trimmed by 0 bases and J by 0 bases, leaving 9 bases between them. In DNA, the CDR3 is TGTGCCAGCAGTGAAGCGCCGAAGAGCTCCTACGAGCAGTACTTC. Translated, it gives CASSEAPKSSYEQYF.

The rearrangement links TRBV7-9 to TRBJ1-2; D is uncertain. CDR1 and CDR2 from the germline V gene are SEHNR and FQNEAQ (reference sequence). The ends were cut back, 3 bases at V and 2 bases at J, with 13 bases in the middle. The CDR3 runs 15 residues. The CDR3 DNA reads as TGTGCCAGCAGCTTCTCTCAGCGGGGAAACTATGGCTACACCTTC. It translates to CASSFSQRGNYGYTF.

This clonotype was counted a few times. V usage is TRBV20-1 and J usage is TRBJ1-5; TRBD1 is a possible D gene (5 bases). This CDR3 has 14 amino acids. Per the germline V gene, CDR1 is DFQATT and CDR2 is SNEGSKA (reference sequence). V lost 6 bases to trimming and J lost 3 bases, with 15 bases between them. The CDR3 sequence is CSAGASRINQPQHF. DNA for the CDR3: TGCAGTGCCGGGGCGTCCAGAATCAATCAGCCCCAGCATTTT.